These 24 T cell receptor beta chains came from one sample sequenced in a study of T cells in Graves' hyperthyroidism and ophthalmopathy. Researchers took RNA transcripts and amplified the TCR beta CDR3 regions from them. During a first-round RT-PCR of the TCR CDR3, the HTBI primer set was used. TCRdb reprocessed the multiplex PCR reads via MiXCR and lists one record per CDR3 protein. This table has around 660,000 distinct CDR3 sequences, roughly 46% appearing once. The material sequenced was peripheral blood or thyroid tissue (not recorded which). Receptors were obtained from an adult man with Graves' disease, either hyperthyroidism or ophthalmopathy (not recorded which).

Many counts were recorded for this clonotype. The rearrangement joins TRBV14 to TRBJ2-5, with D possibly matching TRBD2 (5 bases). V was trimmed by 3 bases and J by 3 bases, leaving 11 bases between them. CDR1 is SGHDN, CDR2 FVKESK, per germline. The CDR3 covers 14 residues. CDR3: CASSQIGKEETQYF. CDR3 DNA: TGTGCCAGCAGCCAGATCGGGAAGGAAGAGACCCAGTACTTC.

This clonotype has at least ten counts. The CDR3 region has the DNA TGTGCCAGCAGTTTTCAACGACAGCCCCAGCATTTT. This sequence encodes CASSFQRQPQHF. This sequence joins TRBV12-3 or TRBV12-4 and TRBJ1-5; D call uncertain. The V gene lost 3 bases and the J gene lost 7 bases, with 7 bases spanning the gap. The CDR3 is 12 amino acids.

About this clonotype itself: Being one base from a much bigger clone, this may be a read error. J is TRBJ2-7 and V is TRBV6-1; 11 positions agree with TRBD1. Germline CDR1 is MNHNS and CDR2 is SASEGT. CDR3 length equals 14 residues. Germline trimming cut 10 bases from V and 3 bases from J; bases unmatched to any gene: 8. The CDR3: CATTRDRGDYEQYF. DNA for the CDR3: TGTGCCACCACCCGGGACAGGGGGGACTACGAGCAGTACTTC.

This clonotype showed up just once. The final CDR3 position lacks the conserved phenylalanine or tryptophan, pointing to a likely read error. The DNA is left out, because the CDR3 cannot be placed on it with certainty; the CDR3 is given as TCRdb lists it. The gene calls are TRBV5-1 and TRBJ1-4; the table's D call TRBD1 went unverified against the DNA. Germline CDR1 reads SGHRS; CDR2 reads YFSETQ. The CDR3 extends over 9 residues, inclusive of both ends. This chain's CDR3 is CASRDRELD.

This clonotype has only a few counts. The rearrangement joins TRBV5-1 to TRBJ2-7; D is possibly TRBD1 or TRBD2 (6 bases each). Trimming shortened V by 9 bases and J by 0 bases, and 16 bases separated the two germline ends. The length of the CDR3 is 14 residues. Germline V gene sequence: CDR1 SGHRS, CDR2 YFSETQ. CDR3 residues: CATKGGTASYEQYF. The CDR3 nucleotides are TGCGCCACCAAAGGGGGGACTGCCTCCTACGAGCAGTACTTC. The full variable domain, in which reference TRBV5-1 and TRBJ2-7 provide the parts outside the CDR3, is KAGVTQTPRYLIKTRGQQVTLSCSPISGHRSVSWYQQTPGQGLQFLFEYFSETQRNKGNFPGRFSGRQFSNSRSEMNVSTLELGDSALYLCATKGGTASYEQYFGPGTRLTVT.

In regard to this clonotype: The junction departs from germline at one end; a sequencing error may be responsible. The chain couples TRBV24-1 to TRBJ2-7; no definite D call. Looked up from germline, CDR1 is KGHDR and CDR2 is SFDVKD. There are 14 residues in the CDR3. The CDR3 DNA is TGTGCCAGCAGTTACGGTTCGTTCGTCTACGAGCAGTACTTC. Translating gives CASSYGSFVYEQYF.

This clonotype was seen many times. This chain uses TRBV10-3 with TRBJ2-7, with D possibly matching TRBD1 (5 bases). V was cut by 7 bases and J by 2 bases, with 15 bases left in between. The CDR3 loop spans 14 amino acids. Per germline, CDR1 ENHRY and CDR2 SYGVKD. DNA of the CDR3: TGTGCCATCATGTCCGCGACAGTGGCCTACGAGCAGTACTTC. It specifies CAIMSATVAYEQYF.

This clonotype was observed a handful of times. This rearrangement joins TRBV20-1 to TRBJ2-7; 8 bases map to TRBD1. Germline V gene lookup returns CDR1 DFQATT and CDR2 SNEGSKA (reference sequence). Trimming took 6 bases from V and 2 from J; bases not matched to a gene: 6. CDR3 size: 13 residues. The CDR3 nucleotides are TGCAGTGCAAACGACAGGGGACCCTACGAGCAGTACTTC. This encodes CSANDRGPYEQYF.

The chain joins TRBV9 to TRBJ1-4; D remains unclear. This CDR3 comprises 16 residues. Trimming took off 4 bases at V and 6 bases at J, with 19 bases between the two ends. Germline CDR1 SGDLS, CDR2 YYNGEE. The CDR3 loop reads CASSPVRGRADEKLFF. CDR3 DNA sequence: TGTGCCAGCAGCCCGGTCCGGGGTAGGGCCGATGAAAAACTGTTTTTT.

This clonotype occurred a few times. Germline and junction disagree at one end, which may indicate a read error. This sequence joins TRBV5-1 and TRBJ2-7; 7 bases are shared with TRBD1. Germline CDR1 is SGHRS and CDR2 is YFSETQ. The CDR3 has 17 amino acids. The CDR3 DNA reads TGTGCCAGCAGCCCGATAATCGACAGGACAGGATCCTACGAGCAGTACTTC. It specifies CASSPIIDRTGSYEQYF.

This clonotype appeared a few times. J is TRBJ2-7 and V is TRBV7-9; D may be TRBD1 (10 bases). The CDR3 extends over 16 amino acids. The germline V gene has CDR1 SEHNR and CDR2 FQNEAQ (reference sequence). The germline V and J ends were trimmed by 0 bases and 10 bases, with 22 bases remaining between them. CDR3 residues: CASSLARGGTGESQYF. The CDR3 DNA sequence: TGTGCCAGCAGCTTAGCGCGGGGGGGGACAGGGGAATCTCAGTACTTC.

The genes are TRBV20-1 and TRBJ2-7, with 11 bases that match TRBD2. Trimming removed 6 bases from V and 6 bases from J; junction bases left unmatched: 10. Germline lookup yields CDR1 DFQATT and CDR2 SNEGSKA (reference sequence). The CDR3 is 14 residues long. The chain's CDR3 is CSADSTSGRGEQYF. The DNA of the CDR3 is TGCAGTGCCGATAGTACTAGCGGGAGAGGCGAGCAGTACTTC.

V is TRBV20-1 and J is TRBJ2-2, with TRBD1 matching 7 bases. The CDR3 sequence is 15 residues long. Germline values: CDR1 DFQATT, CDR2 SNEGSKA (reference sequence). The J segment lost 4 bases and the V segment lost 3 bases, leaving 8 bases of the junction unmatched. Written as DNA, the CDR3 is TGCAGTGCTAGTCGGGCAGGGGGAATCACCGGGGAGCTGTTTTTT. Amino acid sequence: CSASRAGGITGELFF.

The chain couples TRBV7-9 to TRBJ2-5; either TRBD1 or TRBD2 may supply D (6 bases each). CDR3 length: 16 amino acids. With 6 bases removed from V and 2 bases from J, the gap between germline ends came to 19 bases. CDR1 and CDR2 from the germline V gene are SEHNR and FQNEAQ (reference sequence). CDR3 nucleotides: TGTGCCAGCAGTTACTCCAGTCGAGGGGGGCAAGAGACCCAGTACTTC. Translating it yields CASSYSSRGGQETQYF.

V usage is TRBV7-9 and J usage is TRBJ1-1; a weak D match, TRBD1 (5 bases). V was trimmed by 5 bases and J by 6 bases, leaving 10 bases between them. Germline V CDR1 and CDR2: SEHNR, FQNEAQ (reference sequence). This CDR3 region has 12 residues. CDR3 amino acids: CASSARGAEAFF. CDR3 in DNA: TGTGCCAGCAGCGCCCGGGGCGCTGAAGCTTTCTTT. The full variable domain, with the rest looked up from reference TRBV7-9 and TRBJ1-1, is DTGVSQNPRHKITKRGQNVTFRCDPISEHNRLYWYRQTLGQGPEFLTYFQNEAQLEKSRLLSDRFSAERPKGSFSTLEIQRTEQGDSAMYLCASSARGAEAFFGQGTRLTVV.

The V call is TRBV19, the J call TRBJ1-5; unclear D gene. Deletions cut 7 bases from V and 4 bases from J, with 11 bases between. The CDR3 has 13 amino acids. Germline lookup yields CDR1 LNHDA and CDR2 SQIVND (reference sequence). The DNA of the CDR3 is TGTGCCAGTACCATGGGTGATAATCAGCCCCAGCATTTT. This sequence encodes CASTMGDNQPQHF. Full variable domain (rest looked up from reference TRBV19 and TRBJ1-5): DGGITQSPKYLFRKEGQNVTLSCEQNLNHDAMYWYRQDPGQGLRLIYYSQIVNDFQKGDIAEGYSVSREKKESFPLTVTSAQKNPTAFYLCASTMGDNQPQHFGDGTRLSIL.

Turning to this clonotype: A much bigger clone sits one base away, suggesting this may be a read error. The rearrangement links TRBV29-1 to TRBJ1-5; D is possibly TRBD1 (6 bases). CDR1 is SQVTM and CDR2 is ANQGSEA in the germline V gene. The CDR3 extends over 12 amino acids. This CDR3 is CSVKAGDQPRHF. The CDR3, as DNA: TGCAGCGTGAAGGCAGGGGATCAGCCCCGGCATTTT.

Remarks on this clonotype: The CDR3 ends on some other residue instead of the conserved phenylalanine or tryptophan, so this is likely a read error. This sequence joins TRBV25-1 and TRBJ1-2; D may be TRBD1 (5 bases). Deletions cut 6 bases from V and 1 base from J, with 15 bases between. This CDR3 region has 15 residues. Germline V lookup: CDR1 MGHDK, CDR2 SYGVNS. CDR3 sequence: CASSLSGASNYGYTL. CDR3 in DNA: TGTGCCAGCAGCTTATCCGGGGCTAGTAACTATGGCTACACCCTC.

This clonotype was observed a few times. V and J are TRBV7-3 and TRBJ1-1, with D unclear. Per the germline V gene, CDR1 is SGHTA and CDR2 is FQGTGA. The CDR3 extends over 14 amino acids. The V end was cut by 5 bases, the J end by 0 bases, with 10 bases between. For the CDR3, the DNA is TGTGCCAGCAGCCAGCTTCTAATGAACACTGAAGCTTTCTTT. Translating gives CASSQLLMNTEAFF.

The rearrangement links TRBV9 to TRBJ1-1; no clear D. CDR3 length: 14 amino acids. With 0 bases removed from V and 5 bases from J, the gap between germline ends came to 11 bases. The germline CDR1 and CDR2 sequences are SGDLS and YYNGEE. The CDR3, as DNA: TGTGCCAGCAGCGTAGAGGGTACGTGGACTGAAGCTTTCTTT. It encodes CASSVEGTWTEAFF.

This clonotype has a count of ten or more. CDR3 sequence: CAISESRLGETQYF. In DNA form, the CDR3 reads TGTGCCATCAGTGAGTCGCGGCTTGGGGAGACCCAGTACTTC. The genes are TRBV10-3 and TRBJ2-5; unclear D gene. The CDR3 is 14 amino acids. The germline V and J ends were trimmed by 0 bases and 5 bases, with 10 bases remaining between them. Germline CDR1 reads ENHRY; CDR2 reads SYGVKD.

The J gene is TRBJ2-3, the V gene TRBV2; 14 bases are a match to TRBD2. V shed 5 bases and J 4 bases; nucleotides not matched to a gene: 5. The germline CDR1 and CDR2 sequences are SNHLY and FYNNEI. The CDR3 has 16 amino acids. CDR3 sequence (DNA): TGTGCCAGCAGTAAGGGACTAGCGGGGGTCTCAGATACGCAGTATTTT. Translating it yields CASSKGLAGVSDTQYF.

This clonotype showed up just a few times. This chain's CDR3 is CASTPGQGARELFF. CDR3 nucleotide sequence: TGTGCCAGCACCCCCGGACAGGGGGCGAGGGAACTGTTTTTT. The chain recombines TRBV6-1 with TRBJ1-4; 11 bases are shared with TRBD1. The CDR3 is 14 amino acids. Germline-derived CDR1 and CDR2 are MNHNS and SASEGT. With 7 bases clipped from V and 12 bases from J, the junction kept 10 bases outside the gene matches.

The CDR3 DNA sequence: TGTGCCAGCAGTGGCTGGGACAGCACCACTGAAGCTTTCTTT. Its protein is CASSGWDSTTEAFF. The rearrangement joins TRBV7-9 to TRBJ1-1; 7 bases align to TRBD1. V was pared by 6 bases and J by 4 bases, with 8 bases of the junction left unmatched. The CDR3 loop spans 14 amino acids. Germline assignment: CDR1 SEHNR and CDR2 FQNEAQ (reference sequence).